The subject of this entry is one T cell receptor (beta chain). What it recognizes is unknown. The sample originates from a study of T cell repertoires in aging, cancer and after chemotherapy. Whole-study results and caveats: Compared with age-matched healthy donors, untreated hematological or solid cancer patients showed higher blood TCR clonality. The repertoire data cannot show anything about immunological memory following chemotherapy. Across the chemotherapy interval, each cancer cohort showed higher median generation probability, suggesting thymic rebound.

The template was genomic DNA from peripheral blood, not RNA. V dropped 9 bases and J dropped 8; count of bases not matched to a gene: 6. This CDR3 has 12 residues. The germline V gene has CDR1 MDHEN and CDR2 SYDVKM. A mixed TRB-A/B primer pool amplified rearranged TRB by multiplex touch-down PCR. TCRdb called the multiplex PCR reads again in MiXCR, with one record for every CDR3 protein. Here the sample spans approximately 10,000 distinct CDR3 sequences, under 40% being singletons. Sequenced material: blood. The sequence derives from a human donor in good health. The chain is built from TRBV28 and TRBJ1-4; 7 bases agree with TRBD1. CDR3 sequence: CASRQGGEKLFF. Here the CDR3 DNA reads TGTGCCAGTAGACAGGGCGGGGAAAAACTGTTTTTT.